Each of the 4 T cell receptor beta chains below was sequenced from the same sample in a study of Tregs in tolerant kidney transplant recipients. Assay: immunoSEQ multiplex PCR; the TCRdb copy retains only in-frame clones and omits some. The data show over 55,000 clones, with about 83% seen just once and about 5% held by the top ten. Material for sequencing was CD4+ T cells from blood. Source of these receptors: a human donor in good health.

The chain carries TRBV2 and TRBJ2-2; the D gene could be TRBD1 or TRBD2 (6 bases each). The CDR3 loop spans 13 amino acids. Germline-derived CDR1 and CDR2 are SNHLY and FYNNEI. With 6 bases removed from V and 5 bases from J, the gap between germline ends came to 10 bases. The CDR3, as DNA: TGTGCCAGCAGAAGGGGGGCGACCGGGGAGCTGTTTTTT. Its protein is CASRRGATGELFF.

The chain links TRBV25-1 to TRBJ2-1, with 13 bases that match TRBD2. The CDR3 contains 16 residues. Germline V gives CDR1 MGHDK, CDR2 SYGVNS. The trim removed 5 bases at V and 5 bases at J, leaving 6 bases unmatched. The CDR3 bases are TGTGCCAGCAGTCGGACTAGCGGGAGAGGGGACAATGAGCAGTTCTTC. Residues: CASSRTSGRGDNEQFF.

CDR3 sequence reads: CASSTASGGASEQFF. CDR3 DNA sequence: TGTGCCAGCAGCACCGCTAGCGGGGGGGCCAGTGAGCAGTTCTTC. This sequence joins TRBV7-2 and TRBJ2-1; TRBD2 aligns across 12 bases. The CDR3 length is 15 residues. Per the germline V gene, CDR1 is SGHTA and CDR2 is FQGNSA. V dropped 5 bases and J dropped 9; count of bases not matched to a gene: 8.

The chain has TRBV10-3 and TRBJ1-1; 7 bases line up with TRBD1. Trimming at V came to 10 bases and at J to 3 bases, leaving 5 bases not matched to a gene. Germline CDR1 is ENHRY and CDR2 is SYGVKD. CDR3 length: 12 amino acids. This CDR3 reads CATTGDDTEAFF. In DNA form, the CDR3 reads TGTGCCACAACAGGGGATGACACTGAAGCTTTCTTT.